In this sample, the clone carrying this TCR beta chain turned up a few times. Its antigen is unidentified. PCR used 60 Vbeta primers and 13 Jbeta primers. Method: immunoSEQ multiplex PCR; TCRdb's copy keeps in-frame clones and lacks some. Among tens of thousands of clones listed, 73% were seen once. This entry belongs to a study of cytomegalovirus exposure and HLA in healthy donors. Study-level results: Versus the approximately 700-donor mean, an Asian-associated ancestry cluster reportedly showed fewer N-insertions in a later analysis. Among the most significant clusters, several appeared linked to common viral pathogens in a later analysis. Donors were assumed by presence/absence analyses to have roughly uniform sequencing depth. According to reports, the classifier identified cytomegalovirus status with high specificity and sensitivity.

Sequencing was done on a sample of PBMCs. This TCR derives from a man aged 45-65 years in good health and CMV-seronegative.

The CDR3 here is CASSSGTGLADTQYF. The CDR3 bases are TGTGCCAGCAGCTCCGGGACAGGGTTGGCAGATACGCAGTATTTT. This chain joins TRBV13 and TRBJ2-3; 9 bases are a match to TRBD1. The CDR3 spans 15 residues. The J segment lost 4 bases and the V segment lost 4 bases, leaving 6 bases of the junction unmatched. Looked up from germline, CDR1 is PRHDT and CDR2 is FYEKMQ (reference sequence).